This T cell receptor beta chain was documented in a study of blood T cell repertoires in COVID-19. For the study at large: The analysed material was cDNA or gDNA that came from T cells, B-cell-depleted T cells, or PBMCs.

This CDR3 region has 12 residues. V shed 3 bases and J 9 bases; nucleotides not matched to a gene: 5. The germline CDR1 and CDR2 sequences are DFQATT and SNEGSKA (reference sequence). Cohorts were assigned according to the clinical history that participants reported. The data were produced by immunoSEQ multiplex PCR, yet TCRdb's version contains in-frame clones alone and is incomplete. The sample has about 400,000 clones; approximately 90% are singletons. The sequence derives from a young woman with acute COVID-19. The chain carries TRBV20-1 and TRBJ2-1; 7 positions match TRBD2. What was sequenced was PBMCs or T cells enriched from blood (not recorded which). The chain's CDR3 is CSASPGGGEQFF. For the CDR3, the DNA is TGCAGTGCTAGTCCGGGGGGAGGTGAGCAGTTCTTC.